Listed here is a single T cell receptor beta chain. From the 5' RACE reads, TCRdb lists one entry per CDR3 protein and no DNA. With some 170,000 distinct CDR3 sequences in the sample, the ten largest clones hold 2.5% to 3%. These data are taken from a study of monozygotic twins with inflammatory bowel disease. CDR1 and CDR2 from the germline V gene are SGHTA and FQGNSA. The CDR3 length is 14 residues. The chain has TRBV7-2 and TRBJ2-7; TCRdb selects TRBD2, and the lack of DNA leaves this call unchecked. The sequence derives from a human donor with ulcerative colitis or Crohn's disease, or a healthy co-twin of an affected twin (not recorded which). The source material was blood. CDR3 residues: CASSFWAGVYEQYF.